This T cell receptor (beta chain) was sequenced during a study of shared clonotypes between healthy human individuals. Study at large: Researchers assigned three CD4 naive, three CD4 memory, two CD8 naive and one CD8 memory plate to each donor. Study outcomes and limitations: It was only blood that was sampled, and tissue repertoires likely differ. Naive CD4 clonotypes overlapped across a handful of donors at about 5%.

Worth noting for this clone: What it binds is not known.

Germline CDR1 and CDR2: GTSNPN and SVGIG (reference sequence). This CDR3 is built from 14 residues. Trimming took 2 bases from V and 6 from J, leaving 14 bases between them. The data were produced by immunoSEQ multiplex PCR, yet TCRdb's version contains in-frame clones alone and is incomplete. This sample carries some 2,500,000 clones, roughly 90% of them seen once, and the ten largest clones take 0.37%. Input material: naive CD4+ T cells from PBMCs. Subset meaning: CD45RA+ positively selected. V is TRBV30 and J is TRBJ2-1, with D possibly called TRBD1 or TRBD2 (5 bases each). The TCR was taken from a man aged 18 to 29 in good health. Some clones in this sample may be carry-over from other donors' samples. This CDR3 is CAWSRGAPSNEQFF. The CDR3, as DNA: TGTGCCTGGAGTCGAGGGGCCCCCTCCAATGAGCAGTTCTTC.